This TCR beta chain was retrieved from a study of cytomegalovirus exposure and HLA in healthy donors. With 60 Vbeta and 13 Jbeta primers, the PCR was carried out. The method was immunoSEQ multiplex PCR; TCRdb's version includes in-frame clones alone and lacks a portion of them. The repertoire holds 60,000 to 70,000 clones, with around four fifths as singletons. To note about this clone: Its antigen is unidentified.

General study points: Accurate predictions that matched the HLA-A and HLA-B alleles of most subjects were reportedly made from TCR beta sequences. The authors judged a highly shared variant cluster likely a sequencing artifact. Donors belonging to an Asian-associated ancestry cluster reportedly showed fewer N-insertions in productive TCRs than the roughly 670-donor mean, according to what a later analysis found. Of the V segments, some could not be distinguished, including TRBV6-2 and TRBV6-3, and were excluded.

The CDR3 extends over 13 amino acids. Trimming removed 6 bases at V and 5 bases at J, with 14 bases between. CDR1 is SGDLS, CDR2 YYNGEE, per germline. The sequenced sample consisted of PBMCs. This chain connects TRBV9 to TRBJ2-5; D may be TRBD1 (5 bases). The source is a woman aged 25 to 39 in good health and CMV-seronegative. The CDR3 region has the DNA TGTGCCAGCAACTCGCAGGGCGGCGAGACCCAGTACTTC. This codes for CASNSQGGETQYF. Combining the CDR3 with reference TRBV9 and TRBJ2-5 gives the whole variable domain DSGVTQTPKHLITATGQRVTLRCSPRSGDLSVYWYQQSLDQGLQFLIQYYNGEERAKGNILERFSAQQFPDLHSELNLSSLELGDSALYFCASNSQGGETQYFGPGTRLLVL.